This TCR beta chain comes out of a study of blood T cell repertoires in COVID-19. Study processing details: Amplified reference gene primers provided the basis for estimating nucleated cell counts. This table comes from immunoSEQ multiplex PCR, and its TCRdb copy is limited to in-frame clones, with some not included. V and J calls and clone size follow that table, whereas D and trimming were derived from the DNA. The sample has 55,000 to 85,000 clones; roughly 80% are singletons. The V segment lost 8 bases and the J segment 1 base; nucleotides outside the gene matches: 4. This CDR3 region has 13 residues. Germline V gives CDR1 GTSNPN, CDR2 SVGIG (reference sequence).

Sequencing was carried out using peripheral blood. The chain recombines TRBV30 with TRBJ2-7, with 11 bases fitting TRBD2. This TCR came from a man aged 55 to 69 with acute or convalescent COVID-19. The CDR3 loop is CAGLAGGSYEQYF. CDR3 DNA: TGTGCCGGATTAGCGGGAGGGTCCTACGAGCAGTACTTC.